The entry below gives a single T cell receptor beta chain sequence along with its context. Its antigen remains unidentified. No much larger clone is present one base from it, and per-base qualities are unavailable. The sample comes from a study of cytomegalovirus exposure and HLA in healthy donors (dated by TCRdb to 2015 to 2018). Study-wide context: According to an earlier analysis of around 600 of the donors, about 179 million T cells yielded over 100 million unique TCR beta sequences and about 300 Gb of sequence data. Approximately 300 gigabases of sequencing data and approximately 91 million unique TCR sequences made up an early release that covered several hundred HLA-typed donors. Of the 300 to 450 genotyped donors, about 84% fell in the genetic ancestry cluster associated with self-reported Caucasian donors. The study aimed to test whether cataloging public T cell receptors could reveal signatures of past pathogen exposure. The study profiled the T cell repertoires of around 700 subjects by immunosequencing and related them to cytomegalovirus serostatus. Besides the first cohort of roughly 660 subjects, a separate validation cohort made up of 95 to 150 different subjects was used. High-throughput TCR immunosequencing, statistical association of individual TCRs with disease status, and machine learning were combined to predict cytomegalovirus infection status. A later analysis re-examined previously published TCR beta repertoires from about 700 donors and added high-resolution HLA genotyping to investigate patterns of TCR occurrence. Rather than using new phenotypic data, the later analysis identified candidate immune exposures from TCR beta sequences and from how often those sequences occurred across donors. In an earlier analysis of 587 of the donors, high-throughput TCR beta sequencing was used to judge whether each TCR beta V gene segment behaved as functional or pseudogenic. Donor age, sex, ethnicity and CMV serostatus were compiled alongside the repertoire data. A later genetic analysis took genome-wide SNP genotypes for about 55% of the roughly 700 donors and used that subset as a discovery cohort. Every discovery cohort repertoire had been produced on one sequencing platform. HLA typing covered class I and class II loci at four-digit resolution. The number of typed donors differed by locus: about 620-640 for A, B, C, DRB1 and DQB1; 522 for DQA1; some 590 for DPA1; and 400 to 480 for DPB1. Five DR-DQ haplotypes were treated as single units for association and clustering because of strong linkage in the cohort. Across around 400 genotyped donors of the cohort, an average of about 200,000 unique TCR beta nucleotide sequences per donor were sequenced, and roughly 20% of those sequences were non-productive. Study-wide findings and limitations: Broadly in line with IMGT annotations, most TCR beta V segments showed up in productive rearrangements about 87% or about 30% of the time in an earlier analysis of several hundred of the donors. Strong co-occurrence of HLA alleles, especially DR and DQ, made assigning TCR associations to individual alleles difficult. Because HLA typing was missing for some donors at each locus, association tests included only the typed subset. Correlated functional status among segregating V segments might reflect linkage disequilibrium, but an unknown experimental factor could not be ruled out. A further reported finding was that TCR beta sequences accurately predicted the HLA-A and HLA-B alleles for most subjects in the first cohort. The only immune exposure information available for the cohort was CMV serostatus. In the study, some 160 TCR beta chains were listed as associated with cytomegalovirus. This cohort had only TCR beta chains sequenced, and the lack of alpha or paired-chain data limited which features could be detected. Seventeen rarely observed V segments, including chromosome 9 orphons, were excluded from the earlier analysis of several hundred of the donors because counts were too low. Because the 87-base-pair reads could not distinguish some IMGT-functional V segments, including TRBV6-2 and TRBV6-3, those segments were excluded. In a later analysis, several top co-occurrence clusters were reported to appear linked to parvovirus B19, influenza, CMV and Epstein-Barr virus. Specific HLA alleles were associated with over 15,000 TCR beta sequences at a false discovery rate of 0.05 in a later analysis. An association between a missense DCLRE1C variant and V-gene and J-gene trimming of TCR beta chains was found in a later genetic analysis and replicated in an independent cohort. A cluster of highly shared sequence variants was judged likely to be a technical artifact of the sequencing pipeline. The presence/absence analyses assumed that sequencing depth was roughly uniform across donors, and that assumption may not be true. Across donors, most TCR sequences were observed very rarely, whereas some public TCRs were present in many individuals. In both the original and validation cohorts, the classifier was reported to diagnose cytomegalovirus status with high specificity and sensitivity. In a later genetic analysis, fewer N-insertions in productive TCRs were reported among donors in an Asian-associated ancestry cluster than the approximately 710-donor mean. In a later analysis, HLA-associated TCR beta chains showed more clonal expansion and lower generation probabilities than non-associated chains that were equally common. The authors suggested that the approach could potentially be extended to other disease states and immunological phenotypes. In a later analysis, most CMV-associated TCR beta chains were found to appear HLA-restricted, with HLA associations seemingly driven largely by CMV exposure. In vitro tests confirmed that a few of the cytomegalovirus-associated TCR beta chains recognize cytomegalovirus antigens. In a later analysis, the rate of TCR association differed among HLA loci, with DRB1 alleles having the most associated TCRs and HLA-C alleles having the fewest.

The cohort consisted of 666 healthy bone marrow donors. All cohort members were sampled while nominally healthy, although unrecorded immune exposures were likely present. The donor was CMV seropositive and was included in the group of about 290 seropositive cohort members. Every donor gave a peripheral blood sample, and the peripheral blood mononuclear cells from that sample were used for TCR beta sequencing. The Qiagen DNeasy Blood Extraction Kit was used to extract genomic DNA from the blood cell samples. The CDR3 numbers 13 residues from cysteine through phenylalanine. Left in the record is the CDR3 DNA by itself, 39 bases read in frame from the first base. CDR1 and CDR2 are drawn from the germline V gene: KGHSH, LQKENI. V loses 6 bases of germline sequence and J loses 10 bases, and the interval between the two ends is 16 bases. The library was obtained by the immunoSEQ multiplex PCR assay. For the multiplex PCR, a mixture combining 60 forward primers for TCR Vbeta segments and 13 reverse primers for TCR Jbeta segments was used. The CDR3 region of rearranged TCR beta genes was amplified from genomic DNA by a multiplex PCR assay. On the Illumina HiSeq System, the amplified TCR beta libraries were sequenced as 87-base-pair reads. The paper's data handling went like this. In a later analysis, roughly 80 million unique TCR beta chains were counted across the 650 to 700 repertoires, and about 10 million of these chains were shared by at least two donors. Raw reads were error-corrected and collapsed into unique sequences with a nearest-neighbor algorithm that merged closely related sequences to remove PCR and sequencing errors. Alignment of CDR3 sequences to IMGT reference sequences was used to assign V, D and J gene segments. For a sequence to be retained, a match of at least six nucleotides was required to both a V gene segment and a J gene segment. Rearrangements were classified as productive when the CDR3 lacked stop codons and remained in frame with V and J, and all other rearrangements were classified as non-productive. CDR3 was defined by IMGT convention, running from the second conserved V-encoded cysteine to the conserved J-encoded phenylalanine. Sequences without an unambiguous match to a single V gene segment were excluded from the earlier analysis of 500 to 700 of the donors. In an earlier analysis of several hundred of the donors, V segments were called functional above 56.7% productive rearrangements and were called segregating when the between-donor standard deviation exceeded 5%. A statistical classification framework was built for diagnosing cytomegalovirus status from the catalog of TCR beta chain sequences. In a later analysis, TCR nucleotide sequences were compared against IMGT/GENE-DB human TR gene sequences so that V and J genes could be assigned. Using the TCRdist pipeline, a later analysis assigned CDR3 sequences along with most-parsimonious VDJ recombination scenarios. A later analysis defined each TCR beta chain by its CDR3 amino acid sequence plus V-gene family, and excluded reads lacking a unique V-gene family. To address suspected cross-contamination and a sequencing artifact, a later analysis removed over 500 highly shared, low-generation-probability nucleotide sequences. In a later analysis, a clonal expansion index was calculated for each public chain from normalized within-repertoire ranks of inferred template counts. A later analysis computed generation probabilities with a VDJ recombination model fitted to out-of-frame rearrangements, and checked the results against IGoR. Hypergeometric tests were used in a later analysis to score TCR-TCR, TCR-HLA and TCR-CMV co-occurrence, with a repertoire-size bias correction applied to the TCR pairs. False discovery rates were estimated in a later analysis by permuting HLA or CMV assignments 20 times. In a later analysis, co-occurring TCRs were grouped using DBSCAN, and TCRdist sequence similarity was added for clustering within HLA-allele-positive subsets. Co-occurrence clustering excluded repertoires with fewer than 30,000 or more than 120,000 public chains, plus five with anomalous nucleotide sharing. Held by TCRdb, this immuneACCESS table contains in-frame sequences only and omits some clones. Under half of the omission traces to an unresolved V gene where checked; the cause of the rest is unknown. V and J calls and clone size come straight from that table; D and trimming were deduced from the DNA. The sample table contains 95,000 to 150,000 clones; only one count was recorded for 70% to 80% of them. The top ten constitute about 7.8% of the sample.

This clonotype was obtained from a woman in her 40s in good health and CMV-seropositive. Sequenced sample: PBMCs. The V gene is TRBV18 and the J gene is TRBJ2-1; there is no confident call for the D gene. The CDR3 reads CASSPSLGDEQFF. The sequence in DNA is TGTGCCAGCTCGCCTTCTCTAGGCGACGAGCAGTTCTTC.